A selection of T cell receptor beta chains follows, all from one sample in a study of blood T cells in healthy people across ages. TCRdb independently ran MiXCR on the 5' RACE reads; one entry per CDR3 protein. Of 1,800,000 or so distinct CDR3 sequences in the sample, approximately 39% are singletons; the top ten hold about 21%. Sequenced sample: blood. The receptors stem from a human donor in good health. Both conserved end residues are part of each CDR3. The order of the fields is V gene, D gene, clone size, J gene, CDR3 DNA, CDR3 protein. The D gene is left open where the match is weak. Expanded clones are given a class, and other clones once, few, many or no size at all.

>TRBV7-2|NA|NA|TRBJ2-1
TGTGCCAGCAGCTTGTACTACCGCAGCTCCTACAATGAGCAGTTCTTC
CASSLYYRSSYNEQFF
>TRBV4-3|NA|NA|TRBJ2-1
TGCGCCAGCGGCCCGACTGGTCTTGGGCAGTTCTTC
CASGPTGLGQFF
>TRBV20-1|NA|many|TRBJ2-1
TGCAGTCTATTAGGAGAAGGCTCCTACAATGAGCAGTTCTTC
CSLLGEGSYNEQFF
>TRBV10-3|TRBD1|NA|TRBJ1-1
TGTGCCATAGGGGGCCCGAACACTGAAGCTTTCTTT
CAIGGPNTEAFF
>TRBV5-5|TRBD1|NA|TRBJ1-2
TGTGCCAGCAGCTTGGGCCTGGACAGGGATGTTGGCTACACCTTC
CASSLGLDRDVGYTF
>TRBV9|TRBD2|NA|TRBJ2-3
TGTGCCAGCAGCGGGGGGACTAGCGGGGGACTCACAGATACGCAGTATTTT
CASSGGTSGGLTDTQYF
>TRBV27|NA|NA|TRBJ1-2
TGTGCCAGCAGGTTTTCGGTGTGGGGTGATGGCTACACCTTC
CASRFSVWGDGYTF
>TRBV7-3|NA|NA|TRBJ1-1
TGTGCCAGCAGCGCCGGGGTGGTAGGAACTGAAGCTTTCTTT
CASSAGVVGTEAFF
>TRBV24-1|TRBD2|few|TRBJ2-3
TGTGCCACCAGTGGGAAGACTAGCGGGGGAACAGATACGCAGTATTTT
CATSGKTSGGTDTQYF
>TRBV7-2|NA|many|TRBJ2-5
TGTGCCAGCAGCTCATTTTGGGGGAAAGAGACCCAGTACTTC
CASSSFWGKETQYF
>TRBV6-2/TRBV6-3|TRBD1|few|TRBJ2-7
TGTGCCAGCACCCCCTCGGGACAGGGTGCTTACGAGCAGTACTTC
CASTPSGQGAYEQYF
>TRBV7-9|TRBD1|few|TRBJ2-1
TGTGCCAGCAGCAGCCGGGACAGGGGGACCTACGAGCAGTTCTTC
CASSSRDRGTYEQFF
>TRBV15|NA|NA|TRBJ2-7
TGCGCCATCAGCAGTGGAGACCACTACTCCTACGAGCAGTACTTC
CAISSGDHYSYEQYF
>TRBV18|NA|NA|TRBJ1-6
TGTGCCAGCTCACCGGCAGGGAGCTCCTATAATTCACCCCTCCACTTT
CASSPAGSSYNSPLHF
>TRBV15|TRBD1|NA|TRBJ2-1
TGTGCCACCAGCAGGGACAGGCTCCAGGTCGAGCAGTTCTTC
CATSRDRLQVEQFF
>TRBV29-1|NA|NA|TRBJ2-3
TGCAGCGGAGACGACGGCACAGATACGCAGTATTTT
CSGDDGTDTQYF
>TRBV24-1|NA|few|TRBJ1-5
TGTGCCACCCAACAGGGATCTAGCAATCAGCCCCAGCATTTT
CATQQGSSNQPQHF
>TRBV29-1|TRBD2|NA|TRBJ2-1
TGCAGCGTTGATGGGTGGGGGGGATCCTACAATGAGCAGTTCTTC
CSVDGWGGSYNEQFF
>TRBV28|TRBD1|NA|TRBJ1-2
TGTGCCAGCAGTTTTCTGGGACAGCCTGGCTACACCTTC
CASSFLGQPGYTF
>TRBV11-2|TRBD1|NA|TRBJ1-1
TGTGCCAGCAGATGGGACAGTAACACTGGAGCTTTCTTT
CASRWDSNTGAFF
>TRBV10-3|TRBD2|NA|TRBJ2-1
TGTGCCATCAGTGAGCCGTCCGGGCGGGGGGTCTCCTACAATGAGCAGTTCTTC
CAISEPSGRGVSYNEQFF
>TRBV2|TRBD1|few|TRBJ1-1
TGTGCCAGCAGTGGCCGACAGGGATCTTCGAACACTGAAGCTTTCTTT
CASSGRQGSSNTEAFF
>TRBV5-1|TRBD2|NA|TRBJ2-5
TGCGCCAGCCAGACTAGCGGGGAAGAGACCCAGTACTTC
CASQTSGEETQYF
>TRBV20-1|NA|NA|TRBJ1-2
TGCAGTGCTACCTCGTCGGGAGCTAACTATGGCTACACCTTC
CSATSSGANYGYTF
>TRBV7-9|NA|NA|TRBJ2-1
TGTGCCAGCAGCCCAACTCAACAGGGTTATGAGCAGTTCTTC
CASSPTQQGYEQFF
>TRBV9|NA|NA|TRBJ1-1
TGTGCCAGCAGCTTAATAGGAGGGGTTATGACTGAAGCTTTCTTT
CASSLIGGVMTEAFF
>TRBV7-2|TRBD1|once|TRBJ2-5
TGTGTCAGCAGCTTAGGGGGCTCTTACGAGACCCAGTACTTC
CVSSLGGSYETQYF
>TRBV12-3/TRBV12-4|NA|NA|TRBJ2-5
TGTGCCAGCAGTTTAAAGGACAGCCGCCAAGAGACCCAGTACTTC
CASSLKDSRQETQYF
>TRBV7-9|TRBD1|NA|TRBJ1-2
TGTGCCAGCAGCTTAGAAAGTGGGACAGGGGCTTCTGGCTACACCTTC
CASSLESGTGASGYTF
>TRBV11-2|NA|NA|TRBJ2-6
TGTGCCAGCAGCACAGTGCTTAGTGGGGCCAACGTCCTGACTTTC
CASSTVLSGANVLTF
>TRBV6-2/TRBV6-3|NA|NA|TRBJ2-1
TGTGCCAGCAGTTTTAATTCTAACTCCTACGAGCAGTTCTTC
CASSFNSNSYEQFF
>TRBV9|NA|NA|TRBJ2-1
TGTGCCATCAGCGTAGGATCTAGCGTAAGCTCCTACAATGAGCAGTTCTTC
CAISVGSSVSSYNEQFF
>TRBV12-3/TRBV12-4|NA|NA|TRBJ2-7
TGTGCCAGCAGTTTAGAAGGGGGAGCCAATGAGCAGTACTTC
CASSLEGGANEQYF
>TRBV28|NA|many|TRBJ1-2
TGTGCCAGCAGTGATCCAGGGACTGGTATCTATGGCTACACCTTC
CASSDPGTGIYGYTF
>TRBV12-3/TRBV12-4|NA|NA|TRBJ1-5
TGTGCCGGCAGTTTATTGGGCAGGGCGGGCAATCAGCCCCAGCATTTT
CAGSLLGRAGNQPQHF
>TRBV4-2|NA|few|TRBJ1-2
TGTGCCAGCAGCCTCGGTAAAGGGCCCTATGGCTACACCTTC
CASSLGKGPYGYTF
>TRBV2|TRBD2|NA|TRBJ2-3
TGTGCCAGCCCGGGGACAACTACGCCCGGGGGGGGTAGCACAGATACGCAGTATTTT
CASPGTTTPGGGSTDTQYF
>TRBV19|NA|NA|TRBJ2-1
TGTGCCAGTCGGACAGTCCGGGATGAGCAGTTCTTC
CASRTVRDEQFF
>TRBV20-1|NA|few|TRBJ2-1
TGCAGTGCTCCGGGGGTTCGCGGAGAGCAGTTCTTC
CSAPGVRGEQFF
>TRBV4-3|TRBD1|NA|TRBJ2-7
TGCGCCAGCAGCCAAGTCCCACAGGGGTTTGGCTCCTACGAGCAGTACTTC
CASSQVPQGFGSYEQYF
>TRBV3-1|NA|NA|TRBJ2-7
TGTGCCAGCAGCCAAGGCAGCAGGGCCGTTTTTCGCGAGCAGTACTTC
CASSQGSRAVFREQYF